The 25 T cell receptor beta chains given below trace back to one sample, sequenced in a study of blood T cell repertoires in COVID-19. Assay: immunoSEQ multiplex PCR; the TCRdb copy retains only in-frame clones and omits some. Of 300,000 to 350,000 clones listed, 85% to 90% are singletons. Material: PBMCs or T cells enriched from blood (not recorded which). Receptors were obtained from a woman in her twenties or thirties who had been exposed to COVID-19.

This chain links TRBV7-8 with TRBJ1-5, with 7 bases aligning to TRBD1. Germline V lookup: CDR1 SGHVS, CDR2 FQNEAQ. V was clipped by 5 bases and J by 5 bases; unmatched bases: 9. CDR3 size: 15 residues. CDR3 sequence: CASSPRTGVDQPQHF. CDR3 DNA: TGTGCCAGCAGCCCACGGACAGGTGTTGATCAGCCCCAGCATTTT. Drawing the rest from reference TRBV7-8 and TRBJ1-5, the complete variable domain is GAGVSQSPRYKVAKRGQDVALRCDPISGHVSLFWYQQALGQGPEFLTYFQNEAQLDKSGLPSDRFFAERPEGSVSTLKIQRTQQEDSAVYLCASSPRTGVDQPQHFGDGTRLSIL.

The J gene is TRBJ1-5, the V gene TRBV25-1; a weak D match, TRBD1 (5 bases). This CDR3 spans 14 amino acids. Germline values: CDR1 MGHDK, CDR2 SYGVNS. Trimming removed 4 bases from V and 4 bases from J, with 11 bases in between. CDR3 protein: CASSALGLNQPQHF. Written as DNA, the CDR3 is TGTGCCAGCAGTGCCTTGGGACTTAATCAGCCCCAGCATTTT.

The rearrangement uses TRBV4-1 and TRBJ1-3; possibly TRBD1 for D (6 bases). Germline V gives CDR1 MGHRA, CDR2 YSYEKL. This CDR3 comprises 19 residues. V was clipped by 0 bases and J by 0 bases, with 18 bases between them. As DNA, the CDR3 is TGCGCCAGCAGCCAAGATGGGGCAGGGGCGATCAACTCTGGAAACACCATATATTTT. Translated: CASSQDGAGAINSGNTIYF.

The rearrangement links TRBV9 to TRBJ2-1; 11 bases line up with TRBD2. Germline V gene data show CDR1 as SGDLS and CDR2 as YYNGEE. With V trimmed by 3 bases and J by 3 bases, 8 bases remained unmatched. The CDR3 sequence is 17 residues long. CDR3 amino acids: CASSDGPLAGGYNEQFF. The CDR3 DNA is TGTGCCAGCAGCGACGGGCCTCTAGCGGGGGGCTACAATGAGCAGTTCTTC.

The chain combines TRBV19 with TRBJ2-2, with 10 bases fitting TRBD1. There are 15 residues in the CDR3. V lost 5 bases to trimming and J lost 7 bases; unmatched junction nucleotides: 7. CDR1 and CDR2 from the germline V gene are LNHDA and SQIVND (reference sequence). This CDR3 is CASSFGQGVGGELFF. For the CDR3, the DNA is TGTGCCAGTAGTTTCGGACAGGGGGTAGGCGGGGAGCTGTTTTTT. Supplemented by reference TRBV19 and TRBJ2-2, the full variable domain reads DGGITQSPKYLFRKEGQNVTLSCEQNLNHDAMYWYRQDPGQGLRLIYYSQIVNDFQKGDIAEGYSVSREKKESFPLTVTSAQKNPTAFYLCASSFGQGVGGELFFGEGSRLTVL.

V and J are TRBV6-5 and TRBJ1-5; tentative D call: TRBD1 (5 bases). CDR1 MNHEY and CDR2 SVGAGI come from the germline V gene. V was clipped by 8 bases and J by 4 bases, with 12 bases between them. This CDR3 comprises 13 residues. The CDR3 coding sequence is TGTGCCAGCTGGGAGGGACGAAATCAGCCCCAGCATTTT. Amino acids: CASWEGRNQPQHF.

The chain recombines TRBV5-1 with TRBJ2-1; D is perhaps TRBD2 (6 bases). The germline V gene has CDR1 SGHRS and CDR2 YFSETQ. This CDR3 is 15 amino acids long. Deletions cut 1 base from V and 15 bases from J, with 23 bases between. CDR3 DNA: TGCGCCAGCAGCTTGAACTCCCCCTCAGAAGGAGGGGTGTTCTTC. Translating gives CASSLNSPSEGGVFF.

The rearrangement links TRBV5-1 to TRBJ2-5; 10 nucleotides align to TRBD1. CDR1 and CDR2 (germline): SGHRS, YFSETQ. The J segment lost 5 bases and the V segment lost 1 base, leaving 5 bases of the junction unmatched. The CDR3 spans 15 residues. CDR3 region: CASSLLGTGVETQYF. In DNA form, the CDR3 reads TGCGCCAGCAGCTTGCTCGGGACAGGGGTGGAGACCCAGTACTTC.

This rearrangement joins TRBV3-1 (or the pseudogene TRBV3-2) to TRBJ2-2; D possibly corresponds to TRBD2 (5 bases). V lost 2 bases to trimming and J lost 7 bases, with 11 bases between them. Germline assignment: CDR1 LGHDT and CDR2 YNNKEL (reference sequence). The CDR3 spans 14 residues. CDR3 region: CASSQRGRGGELFF. DNA for the CDR3: TGTGCCAGCAGCCAAAGAGGGAGAGGCGGGGAGCTGTTTTTT.

This clone was recorded a few times. The rearrangement links TRBV6-5 to TRBJ2-1; possible D gene TRBD2, 5 bases. Germline-derived CDR1 and CDR2 are MNHEY and SVGAGI. V shed 6 bases and J shed 5 bases, with 8 bases lying between them. There are 12 residues in the CDR3. CDR3 sequence: CASSSGDNEQFF. The CDR3 DNA follows: TGTGCCAGCAGCTCCGGGGACAATGAGCAGTTCTTC.

This sequence joins TRBV27 and TRBJ1-1; 7 bases line up with TRBD1. This CDR3 contains 14 residues. With 0 bases clipped from V and 10 bases from J, the junction kept 8 bases outside the gene matches. Germline V gives CDR1 MNHEY, CDR2 SMNVEV (reference sequence). The CDR3 nucleotides are TGTGCCAGCAGTTTATCCGGACAGGCCCTAATAGCTTTCTTT. Amino acids: CASSLSGQALIAFF.

CDR3 bases: TGTGCCAGCAGCGTAACTAGCAATATCAGAAATGAGCAGTTCTTC. Protein product: CASSVTSNIRNEQFF. The chain recombines TRBV9 with TRBJ2-1, with a tentative D call TRBD2 (6 bases). CDR1 and CDR2 from the germline V gene are SGDLS and YYNGEE. This CDR3 is 15 amino acids long. Trimming pared 1 base from V and 7 bases from J, leaving 15 bases between.

The V gene is TRBV11-2, the J gene TRBJ1-4; tentatively, D is TRBD1 (5 bases). There are 14 residues in the CDR3. Germline V CDR1 and CDR2: SGHAT, FQNNGV. Trimming took 5 bases from V and 0 from J, leaving 7 bases between them. Written as DNA, the CDR3 is TGTGCCAGCAGCCCAGGGACAACTAATGAAAAACTGTTTTTT. Translation: CASSPGTTNEKLFF.

Many counts were recorded for this clone. The rearrangement uses TRBV2 and TRBJ2-7; 11 positions agree with TRBD1. J gave up 7 bases and V 6 bases, and 8 bases lay outside the gene matches. In germline, CDR1 is SNHLY, CDR2 FYNNEI. The CDR3 spans 14 residues. The chain's CDR3 is CASRERTGGLEQYF. The CDR3, as DNA: TGTGCCAGCAGGGAAAGGACAGGGGGCCTGGAGCAGTACTTC.

The chain is built from TRBV28 and TRBJ1-4; 10 nucleotides line up with TRBD1. V shed 4 bases and J 7 bases; nucleotides not matched to a gene: 6. CDR3 length: 15 amino acids. CDR1 is MDHEN, CDR2 SYDVKM, per germline. CDR3 protein: CASSSPTGGVEKLFF. In DNA form, the CDR3 reads TGTGCCAGCAGTTCACCGACAGGGGGCGTTGAAAAACTGTTTTTT. Filled out from reference TRBV28 and TRBJ1-4, the complete variable domain reads DVKVTQSSRYLVKRTGEKVFLECVQDMDHENMFWYRQDPGLGLRLIYFSYDVKMKEKGDIPEGYSVSREKKERFSLILESASTNQTSMYLCASSSPTGGVEKLFFGSGTQLSVL.

The rearrangement joins TRBV9 to TRBJ1-2; D is perhaps TRBD1 (5 bases). The CDR3 consists of 15 residues. Per germline, CDR1 SGDLS and CDR2 YYNGEE. With 0 bases removed from V and 9 bases from J, the gap between germline ends came to 18 bases. The CDR3 loop is CASSVAGDARGSYTF. The CDR3 region has the DNA TGTGCCAGCAGCGTAGCTGGGGACGCTCGGGGGAGCTACACCTTC.

This chain uses TRBV6-6 with TRBJ2-3; D may be TRBD1 (6 bases). The length of the CDR3 is 12 residues. V lost 6 bases and J 14 bases, leaving 18 bases between the germline ends. From germline, CDR1 is MNHNY and CDR2 SVGAGI (reference sequence). The CDR3, as DNA: TGTGCCAGCAGCCCACGGGACACCGAGGCGTATTTT. Its protein product is CASSPRDTEAYF.

DNA for the CDR3: TGTGCCAGCAGTGACCTTGACAGGGGTATCGCTGAAGCTTTCTTT. Its protein product is CASSDLDRGIAEAFF. The chain links TRBV28 to TRBJ1-1; TRBD1 agrees at 8 bases. The CDR3 runs to 15 residues. Germline V gene sequence: CDR1 MDHEN, CDR2 SYDVKM. V gave up 5 bases and J gave up 6 bases; unmatched junction bases: 11.

This chain connects TRBV5-6 to TRBJ2-7; 12 bases agree with TRBD2. J gave up 4 bases and V 1 base, and 12 bases lay outside the gene matches. CDR1 and CDR2 (germline): SGHDT, YYEEEE. There are 18 residues in the CDR3. DNA of the CDR3: TGTGCCAGCAGCTTGAGTCCACATCTAGCGGGAGGGCCGTACGAGCAGTACTTC. It yields the protein CASSLSPHLAGGPYEQYF.

CDR3 nucleotides: TGTGCCAGCAGTGAATCGGTGGTTTGGACTGAAGCTTTCTTT. Its translation: CASSESVVWTEAFF. The rearrangement joins TRBV2 to TRBJ1-1; D unresolved. CDR1 is SNHLY and CDR2 is FYNNEI in the germline V gene. With 2 bases removed from V and 5 bases from J, the gap between germline ends came to 12 bases. This CDR3 is built from 14 residues.

The gene calls are TRBV3-1 (or the pseudogene TRBV3-2) and TRBJ2-1, with 8 bases fitting TRBD2. The CDR3 has 17 amino acids. Germline assignment: CDR1 LGHDT and CDR2 YNNKEL (reference sequence). Trimming removed 4 bases from V and 6 bases from J; junction bases left unmatched: 14. Here the CDR3 reads CASSLYSSGRLSNEQFF. Here the CDR3 DNA reads TGTGCCAGCAGCCTCTACTCCAGCGGGAGATTGAGCAATGAGCAGTTCTTC.

The chain carries TRBV12-5 and TRBJ2-1; TRBD2 is a possible D gene (6 bases). CDR1 is LGHNT and CDR2 is FRNRAP in the germline V gene. The germline V and J ends were trimmed by 2 bases and 0 bases, with 14 bases remaining between them. The CDR3 has 17 amino acids. CDR3 bases: TGTGCTAGTGGTTTGAGTAGCGGAACCAGCTCCTACAATGAGCAGTTCTTC. This translates into CASGLSSGTSSYNEQFF. The variable domain in full, with the rest retrieved from reference TRBV12-5 and TRBJ2-1, is DARVTQTPRHKVTEMGQEVTMRCQPILGHNTVFWYRQTMMQGLELLAYFRNRAPLDDSGMPKDRFSAEMPDATLATLKIQPSEPRDSAVYFCASGLSSGTSSYNEQFFGPGTRLTVL.

This clone has just one count. The gene calls are TRBV2 and TRBJ1-4; 7 bases map to TRBD1. This CDR3 has 14 residues. V was pared by 9 bases and J by 4 bases, with 8 bases of the junction left unmatched. Germline CDR1 and CDR2: SNHLY and FYNNEI. The CDR3 loop is CARDFGTDNEKLFF. CDR3 nucleotides: TGTGCCAGAGATTTTGGGACAGATAATGAAAAACTGTTTTTT. The variable domain in full, with the rest retrieved from reference TRBV2 and TRBJ1-4, is EPEVTQTPSHQVTQMGQEVILRCVPISNHLYFYWYRQILGQKVEFLVSFYNNEISEKSEIFDDQFSVERPDGSNFTLKIRSTKLEDSAMYFCARDFGTDNEKLFFGSGTQLSVL.

The V gene is TRBV7-3, the J gene TRBJ2-2; no clear D. The CDR3 consists of 14 residues. The germline V gene encodes CDR1 SGHTA and CDR2 FQGTGA. The germline V and J ends were trimmed by 5 bases and 0 bases, with 7 bases remaining between them. The CDR3 nucleotides read TGTGCCAGCAGCCCGAACTCGAACACCGGGGAGCTGTTTTTT. This encodes CASSPNSNTGELFF.

The table lists this clone with a count of one. CDR3 amino acids: CASSPPGGSGGELFF. In DNA form, the CDR3 reads TGTGCCAGCAGCCCGCCGGGGGGCTCGGGCGGGGAGCTGTTTTTT. The chain is built from TRBV11-2 and TRBJ2-2; tentative D call: TRBD2 (7 bases). CDR1 SGHAT and CDR2 FQNNGV come from the germline V gene. The CDR3 spans 15 residues. Deletions cut 5 bases from V and 7 bases from J, with 17 bases between.